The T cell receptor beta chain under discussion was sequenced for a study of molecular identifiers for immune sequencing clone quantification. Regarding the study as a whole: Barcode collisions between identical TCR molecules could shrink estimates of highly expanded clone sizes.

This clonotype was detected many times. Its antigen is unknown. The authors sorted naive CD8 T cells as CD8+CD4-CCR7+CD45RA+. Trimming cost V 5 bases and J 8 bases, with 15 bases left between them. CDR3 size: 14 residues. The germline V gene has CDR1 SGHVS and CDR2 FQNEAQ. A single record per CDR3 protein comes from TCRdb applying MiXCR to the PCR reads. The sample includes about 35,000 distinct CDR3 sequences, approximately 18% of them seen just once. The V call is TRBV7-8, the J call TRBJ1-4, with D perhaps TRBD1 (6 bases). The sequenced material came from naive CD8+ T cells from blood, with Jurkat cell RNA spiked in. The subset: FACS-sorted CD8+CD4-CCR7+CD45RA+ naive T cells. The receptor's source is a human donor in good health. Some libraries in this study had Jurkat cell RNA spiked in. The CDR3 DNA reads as TGTGCCAGCAGCAAGGCAGGGGTTCTCGAAAAACTGTTTTTT. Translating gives CASSKAGVLEKLFF.